A selection of T cell receptor beta chains follows, all from one sample in a study of T cell responses to AZD1222 COVID-19 vaccine. Profiling relied on immunoSEQ multiplex PCR, and the TCRdb table lists in-frame clones only, not all of them. The repertoire holds fewer than 200,000 clones, just over 85% seen once, with around 10% in the top ten. Specimen: peripheral blood, collected 28 days after the second AZD1222 dose. Receptor source: an adult who received the AZD1222 COVID-19 vaccine. CDR3s include the opening cysteine and the closing phenylalanine or tryptophan. The order of the fields is D gene, V gene, J gene, CDR3 length, clone size, CDR3 DNA, CDR3 protein. A D gene is named only where the DNA matches it firmly. Size values are once, few and many counts, or a class for expanded clones, and some rows have none.

NA,TRBV29-1,TRBJ1-2,13,NA,TGCAGCGCAGGGGTTAAAGAGAACTATGGCTACACCTTC,CSAGVKENYGYTF
TRBD1,TRBV14,TRBJ1-1,16,few,TGTGCCAGCAGACGTGGGACAGTGCTCATGAACACTGAAGCTTTCTTT,CASRRGTVLMNTEAFF
NA,TRBV11-2,TRBJ1-3,17,once,TGTGCCAGCAGCCCGAATTTAAGGGTGAGCTCTGGAAACACCATATATTTT,CASSPNLRVSSGNTIYF
TRBD1,TRBV7-8,TRBJ1-1,15,NA,TGTGCCAGCAGCATAGGACAGGGACTGAACACTGAAGCTTTCTTT,CASSIGQGLNTEAFF
NA,TRBV11-2,TRBJ1-3,15,NA,TGTGCCAGCAGCTTAGTTCGAGGGTCCGGAAACACCATATATTTT,CASSLVRGSGNTIYF
NA,TRBV7-2,TRBJ2-7,13,NA,TGTGCCAGCAGGCCGCCCGTCACCTACGAGCAGTACTTC,CASRPPVTYEQYF
TRBD1,TRBV5-8,TRBJ1-4,15,NA,TGTGCCAGCAGCTTTAGGGGACAGCCTAATGAAAAACTGTTTTTT,CASSFRGQPNEKLFF
NA,TRBV13,TRBJ2-7,16,NA,TGTGCCAGCAGCTTAGGAAGGGGGGCATGGTCCTACGAGCAGTACTTC,CASSLGRGAWSYEQYF
TRBD1,TRBV6-2/TRBV6-3,TRBJ2-5,14,NA,TGTGCCAGCAGTCGAAACAGGGGGCAGGAGACCCAGTACTTC,CASSRNRGQETQYF
NA,TRBV2,TRBJ1-2,14,NA,TGTGCCAGCAGACCCGACGGAATTAACTATGGCTACACCTTC,CASRPDGINYGYTF
NA,TRBV19,TRBJ2-1,13,NA,TGTGCCAGTGGCCAGGGGGGCTACAATGAGCAGTTCTTC,CASGQGGYNEQFF
NA,TRBV11-2,TRBJ2-1,14,NA,TGTGCCAGCAGCTCGTTGGCCCTATTAAATGAGCAGTTCTTC,CASSSLALLNEQFF
NA,TRBV28,TRBJ2-7,16,NA,TGTGCCAGCAGTTTAGGTGGGCAGCGACCCTCCTACGAGCAGTACTTC,CASSLGGQRPSYEQYF
NA,TRBV30,TRBJ1-1,14,NA,TGTGCCTGGAGGCGACCCAGGAGGGACACTGAAGCTTTCTTT,CAWRRPRRDTEAFF
NA,TRBV6-6,TRBJ1-1,14,NA,TGTGCCAGCAGCCTCTTATCAGGGGACACTGAAGCTTTCTTT,CASSLLSGDTEAFF
TRBD1,TRBV5-1,TRBJ2-7,14,NA,TGCGCCAGCAGATGGGACAGGGGGCCCTACGAGCAGTACTTC,CASRWDRGPYEQYF
TRBD1,TRBV5-1,TRBJ2-5,14,NA,TGCGCCAGCAGCGCGGGACAGGGAACGCAGACCCAGTACTTC,CASSAGQGTQTQYF
TRBD2,TRBV5-4,TRBJ2-3,14,few,TGTGCCAGTCTAGCGGGGCCTAGCACAGATACGCAGTATTTT,CASLAGPSTDTQYF
NA,TRBV19,TRBJ1-4,13,NA,TGTGCCAGTACCGACCCTAGGTCCGAAAAACTGTTTTTT,CASTDPRSEKLFF
NA,TRBV9,TRBJ1-6,14,NA,TGTGCCAGCAGCGTAGTCGGGGATAATTCACCCCTCCACTTT,CASSVVGDNSPLHF
NA,TRBV4-1,TRBJ2-2,16,NA,TGCGCCAGCAGCCAACTCGGGGCAGCGAACACCGGGGAGCTGTTTTTT,CASSQLGAANTGELFF
NA,TRBV19,TRBJ2-7,14,NA,TGTGCCAGTAGTCCCCCAGGGACAACCTACGAGCAGTACTTC,CASSPPGTTYEQYF
TRBD1,TRBV5-1,TRBJ2-2,16,NA,TGCGCCAGCAGCCCATACAGGGGGCCGAACACCGGGGAGCTGTTTTTT,CASSPYRGPNTGELFF
NA,TRBV29-1,TRBJ2-2,13,once,TGCAGCGTTGGAGGGTCAAACACCGGGGAGCTGTTTTTT,CSVGGSNTGELFF
NA,TRBV6-5,TRBJ2-1,11,NA,TGTGCTAGCAGTACCCCCAGTGAGCAGTTCTTC,CASSTPSEQFF
TRBD1,TRBV2,TRBJ2-7,12,NA,TGTGCCAGTAGACAGGGCCCCTACGAGCAGTACTTC,CASRQGPYEQYF
TRBD1,TRBV13,TRBJ1-1,16,once,TGTGCCAGCAAGCTTAGGGCCACGGACAGGTACACTGAAGCTTTCTTT,CASKLRATDRYTEAFF
TRBD2,TRBV6-2/TRBV6-3,TRBJ2-7,14,once,TGTGCCAGCAGTTACCGGGGGGGGCCCTACGAGCAGTACTTC,CASSYRGGPYEQYF
TRBD1,TRBV7-3,TRBJ1-2,15,NA,TGTGCCAGCAGCCCATCGGGACAGGGCCTTGAGGGCTACACCTTC,CASSPSGQGLEGYTF
NA,TRBV15,TRBJ1-2,18,NA,TGTGCCACCAGCAGAGCTACCCCGACAGGCCCGTTAAACTATGGCTACACCTTC,CATSRATPTGPLNYGYTF
NA,TRBV3-1/TRBV3-2,TRBJ2-3,13,NA,TGTGCCAGCAGCCAGGCCGGTGCAGATACGCAGTATTTT,CASSQAGADTQYF
NA,TRBV27,TRBJ1-6,17,NA,TGTGCCAGCAGTTTAGGTGCAGGGATCTTTGTTAATTCACCCCTCCACTTT,CASSLGAGIFVNSPLHF
TRBD2,TRBV2,TRBJ2-7,14,NA,TGTGCCACCGAACCAGCGGGGGATTACTACGAGCAGTACTTC,CATEPAGDYYEQYF
NA,TRBV5-1,TRBJ1-5,14,NA,TGCGCCAGGGAGAGGTGGGTCGGCAATCAGCCCCAGCATTTT,CARERWVGNQPQHF
TRBD1,TRBV7-3,TRBJ2-2,14,NA,TGTGCCAGCAGCCGACAGGGAGACACCGGGGAGCTGTTTTTT,CASSRQGDTGELFF
NA,TRBV29-1,TRBJ2-1,13,NA,TGCAGCGTTGAAAAACAGGCTTACAATGAGCAGTTCTTC,CSVEKQAYNEQFF
NA,TRBV14,TRBJ2-3,16,NA,TGTGCCAGCAGCCAAGTCAGGGTCCTCCACACAGATACGCAGTATTTT,CASSQVRVLHTDTQYF
NA,TRBV12-3/TRBV12-4,TRBJ1-1,13,NA,TGTGCCGCCAAACGGCAGGGAGCGACTGAAGCTTTCTTT,CAAKRQGATEAFF
TRBD2,TRBV6-6,TRBJ2-7,16,NA,TGTGCCAGCAGTTACTCGATGGCCGGGGGGGGGTACGAGCAGTACTTC,CASSYSMAGGGYEQYF
NA,TRBV9,TRBJ1-1,15,few,TGTGCCAGCAGCGTATGGGGGGCTGGAGACACTGAAGCTTTCTTT,CASSVWGAGDTEAFF
NA,TRBV30,TRBJ2-7,12,NA,TGTGCCTGGAGTAGAGGGACGGACGAGCAGTACTTC,CAWSRGTDEQYF
NA,TRBV18,TRBJ2-2,13,NA,TGTGCCAGCTCACCATCGGGAGTCGAAGAGCTGTTTTTT,CASSPSGVEELFF
NA,TRBV7-3,TRBJ2-1,15,NA,TGTGCCAGCAGCTCCGACGGCAGTTCCTACAATGAGCAGTTCTTC,CASSSDGSSYNEQFF
NA,TRBV5-1,TRBJ1-4,15,NA,TGCGCCAGCAGCAGGTCGGGACAACCCAATGAAAAACTGTTTTTT,CASSRSGQPNEKLFF